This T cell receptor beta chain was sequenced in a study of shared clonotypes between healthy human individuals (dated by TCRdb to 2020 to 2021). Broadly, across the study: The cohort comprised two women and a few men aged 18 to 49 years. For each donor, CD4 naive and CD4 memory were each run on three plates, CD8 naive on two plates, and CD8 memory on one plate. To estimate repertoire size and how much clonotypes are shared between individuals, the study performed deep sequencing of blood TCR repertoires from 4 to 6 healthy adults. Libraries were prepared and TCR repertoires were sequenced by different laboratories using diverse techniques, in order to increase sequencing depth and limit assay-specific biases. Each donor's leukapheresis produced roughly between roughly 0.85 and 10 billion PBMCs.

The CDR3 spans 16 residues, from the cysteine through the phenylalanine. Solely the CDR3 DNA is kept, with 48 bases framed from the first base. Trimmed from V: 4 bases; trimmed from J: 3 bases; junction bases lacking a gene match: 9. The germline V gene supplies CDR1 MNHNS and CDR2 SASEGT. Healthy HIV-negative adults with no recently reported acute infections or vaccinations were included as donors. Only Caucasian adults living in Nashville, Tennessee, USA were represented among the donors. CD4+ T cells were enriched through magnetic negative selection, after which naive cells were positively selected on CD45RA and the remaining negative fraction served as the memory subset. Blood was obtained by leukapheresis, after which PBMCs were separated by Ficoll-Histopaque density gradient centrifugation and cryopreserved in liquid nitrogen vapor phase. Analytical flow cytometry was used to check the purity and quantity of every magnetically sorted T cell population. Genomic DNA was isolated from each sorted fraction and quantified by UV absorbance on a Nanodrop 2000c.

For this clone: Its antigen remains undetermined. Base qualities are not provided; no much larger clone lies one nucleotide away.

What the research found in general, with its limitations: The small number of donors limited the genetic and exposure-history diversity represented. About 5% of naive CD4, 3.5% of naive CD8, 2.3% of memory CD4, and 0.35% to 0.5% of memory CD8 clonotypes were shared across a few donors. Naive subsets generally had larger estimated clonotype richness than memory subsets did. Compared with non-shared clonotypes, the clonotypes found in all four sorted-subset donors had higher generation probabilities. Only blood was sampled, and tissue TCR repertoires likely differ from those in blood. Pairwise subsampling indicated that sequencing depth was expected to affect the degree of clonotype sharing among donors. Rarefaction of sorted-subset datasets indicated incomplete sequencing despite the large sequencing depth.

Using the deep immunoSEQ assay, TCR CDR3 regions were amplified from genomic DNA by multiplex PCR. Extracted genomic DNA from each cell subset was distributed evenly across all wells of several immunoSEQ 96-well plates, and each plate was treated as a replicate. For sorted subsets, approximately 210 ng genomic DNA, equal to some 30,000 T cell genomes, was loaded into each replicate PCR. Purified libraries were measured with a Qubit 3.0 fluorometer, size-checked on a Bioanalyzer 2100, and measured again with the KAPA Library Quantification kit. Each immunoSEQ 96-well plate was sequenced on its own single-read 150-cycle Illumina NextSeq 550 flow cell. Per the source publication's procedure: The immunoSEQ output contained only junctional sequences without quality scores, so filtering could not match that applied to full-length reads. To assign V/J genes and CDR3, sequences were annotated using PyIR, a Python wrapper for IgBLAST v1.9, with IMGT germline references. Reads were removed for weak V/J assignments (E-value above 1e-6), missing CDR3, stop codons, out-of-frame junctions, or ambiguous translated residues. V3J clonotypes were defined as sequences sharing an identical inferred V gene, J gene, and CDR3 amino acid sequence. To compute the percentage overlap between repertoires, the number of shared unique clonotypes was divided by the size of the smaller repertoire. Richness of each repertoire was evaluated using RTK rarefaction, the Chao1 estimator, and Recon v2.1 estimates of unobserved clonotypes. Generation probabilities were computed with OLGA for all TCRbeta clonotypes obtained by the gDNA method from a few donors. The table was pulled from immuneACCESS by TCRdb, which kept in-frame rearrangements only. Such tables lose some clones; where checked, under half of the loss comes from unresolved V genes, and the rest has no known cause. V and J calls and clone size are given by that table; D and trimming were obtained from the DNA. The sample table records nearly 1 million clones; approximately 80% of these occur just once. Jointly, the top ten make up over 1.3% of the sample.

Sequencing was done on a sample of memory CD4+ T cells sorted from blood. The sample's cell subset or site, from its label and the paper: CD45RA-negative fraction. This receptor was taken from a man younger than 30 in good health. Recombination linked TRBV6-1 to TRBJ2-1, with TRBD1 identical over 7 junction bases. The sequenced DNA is TGTGCCAGCAGTGGGGCAGGGGGTGTTTACTACAATGAGCAGTTCTTC. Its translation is CASSGAGGVYYNEQFF.